The rows below give T cell receptor beta chains drawn from one sample of a study of shared clonotypes between healthy human individuals. Using immunoSEQ multiplex PCR, the repertoire was profiled, and TCRdb retains in-frame clones only, with some absent. This sample has tens of thousands of clones, with about 61% found just once. Sequencing was performed on memory CD8+ T cells sorted from blood. These receptors originate from a young man in good health. The CDR3 runs from the conserved cysteine through the conserved F or W. The D gene is left open where the match is weak. Some rows have no size entry. The others give once, few or many, or a class for an expanded clone.

cdr3_aa: CASSPGQLEGTEAFF
cdr3_nt: TGTGCCAGCAGTCCCGGACAGCTTGAAGGGACTGAAGCTTTCTTT
d_call: NA
v_call: TRBV27
j_call: TRBJ1-1
clone_size: NA

cdr3_aa: CASSLFGSGPGQGGNQPQHF
cdr3_nt: TGTGCCAGCAGTTTATTTGGAAGTGGGCCCGGACAGGGCGGCAATCAGCCCCAGCATTTT
d_call: TRBD1
v_call: TRBV28
j_call: TRBJ1-5
clone_size: NA

cdr3_aa: CASRSAGSTDTQYF
cdr3_nt: TGTGCCAGCAGGAGCGCAGGAAGCACAGATACGCAGTATTTT
d_call: NA
v_call: TRBV25-1
j_call: TRBJ2-3
clone_size: NA

cdr3_aa: CATSPPGQSNQPQHF
cdr3_nt: TGTGCCACCAGTCCCCCGGGACAGAGCAATCAGCCCCAGCATTTT
d_call: TRBD1
v_call: TRBV15
j_call: TRBJ1-5
clone_size: NA

cdr3_aa: CAWAVWREGPGELFF
cdr3_nt: TGTGCCTGGGCCGTTTGGCGGGAGGGCCCCGGGGAGCTGTTTTTT
d_call: TRBD2
v_call: TRBV30
j_call: TRBJ2-2
clone_size: NA

cdr3_aa: CASSFGSGSHQETQYF
cdr3_nt: TGCGCCAGCAGCTTTGGGAGCGGGAGCCATCAAGAGACCCAGTACTTC
d_call: TRBD2
v_call: TRBV5-1
j_call: TRBJ2-5
clone_size: NA

cdr3_aa: CASTLSQRETHSYEQYF
cdr3_nt: TGTGCCAGCACCCTTTCCCAAAGGGAGACCCACTCCTACGAGCAGTACTTC
d_call: NA
v_call: TRBV7-2
j_call: TRBJ2-7
clone_size: NA

cdr3_aa: CASSGGLADYTGELFF
cdr3_nt: TGTGCCAGCAGCGGGGGACTAGCGGATTACACCGGGGAGCTGTTTTTT
d_call: TRBD2
v_call: TRBV9
j_call: TRBJ2-2
clone_size: NA

cdr3_aa: CASSLEGRGIGTYEQYF
cdr3_nt: TGTGCCAGCAGCTTGGAAGGGCGGGGGATTGGTACCTACGAGCAGTACTTC
d_call: TRBD2
v_call: TRBV5-4
j_call: TRBJ2-7
clone_size: many

cdr3_aa: CSVLAGDGANVLTF
cdr3_nt: TGCAGCGTCCTCGCCGGCGATGGGGCCAACGTCCTGACTTTC
d_call: NA
v_call: TRBV29-1
j_call: TRBJ2-6
clone_size: few

cdr3_aa: CASSVMQGNQPQHF
cdr3_nt: TGTGCCAGCAGTGTGATGCAGGGCAATCAGCCCCAGCATTTT
d_call: NA
v_call: TRBV28
j_call: TRBJ1-5
clone_size: NA

cdr3_aa: CASSPMTPGAEQYF
cdr3_nt: TGTGCCAGCAGCCCAATGACACCCGGGGCGGAGCAGTACTTC
d_call: NA
v_call: TRBV11-3
j_call: TRBJ2-7
clone_size: NA

cdr3_aa: CASSPTSGRQDEQYF
cdr3_nt: TGTGCCAGCAGCCCAACTAGCGGGAGGCAAGACGAGCAGTACTTC
d_call: TRBD2
v_call: TRBV5-4
j_call: TRBJ2-7
clone_size: NA

cdr3_aa: CASSKSGHSNTEAFF
cdr3_nt: TGTGCCAGCAGTAAGTCTGGACACTCGAACACTGAAGCTTTCTTT
d_call: NA
v_call: TRBV6-1
j_call: TRBJ1-1
clone_size: NA

cdr3_aa: CASSFGTQAYEQYF
cdr3_nt: TGTGCCAGCAGCTTCGGGACCCAAGCCTACGAGCAGTACTTC
d_call: NA
v_call: TRBV11-2
j_call: TRBJ2-7
clone_size: NA

cdr3_aa: CASSSEGILKDTQYF
cdr3_nt: TGCGCCAGCAGCTCGGAAGGAATTCTCAAAGATACGCAGTATTTT
d_call: NA
v_call: TRBV5-1
j_call: TRBJ2-3
clone_size: NA

cdr3_aa: CASSYSAGGGTDTQYF
cdr3_nt: TGTGCCAGCAGTTACTCTGCAGGGGGAGGCACAGATACGCAGTATTTT
d_call: TRBD1
v_call: TRBV6-6
j_call: TRBJ2-3
clone_size: few

cdr3_aa: CASSSRIDRVNTDTQYF
cdr3_nt: TGTGCCAGCAGCTCCCGGATTGACAGGGTTAATACAGATACGCAGTATTTT
d_call: TRBD1
v_call: TRBV7-9
j_call: TRBJ2-3
clone_size: few

cdr3_aa: CASSLWGESSGNTIYF
cdr3_nt: TGTGCCAGCAGCCTGTGGGGGGAAAGCTCTGGAAACACCATATATTTT
d_call: NA
v_call: TRBV7-8
j_call: TRBJ1-3
clone_size: NA

cdr3_aa: CASSQQRDPYSGNTIYF
cdr3_nt: TGCGCCAGCAGCCAACAACGGGACCCATACTCTGGAAACACCATATATTTT
d_call: NA
v_call: TRBV4-3
j_call: TRBJ1-3
clone_size: NA

cdr3_aa: CASTKLAGGQETQYF
cdr3_nt: TGTGCCAGCACAAAACTAGCGGGAGGCCAAGAGACCCAGTACTTC
d_call: TRBD2
v_call: TRBV2
j_call: TRBJ2-5
clone_size: NA

cdr3_aa: CSVDGQRYTEAFF
cdr3_nt: TGCAGCGTTGATGGCCAGCGATACACTGAAGCTTTCTTT
d_call: NA
v_call: TRBV29-1
j_call: TRBJ1-1
clone_size: once

cdr3_aa: CASSLAASGSTDTQYF
cdr3_nt: TGTGCCAGCAGCTTGGCGGCTAGCGGGAGCACAGATACGCAGTATTTT
d_call: TRBD2
v_call: TRBV7-6
j_call: TRBJ2-3
clone_size: NA

cdr3_aa: CASSLTIAGGYEQYF
cdr3_nt: TGCGCCAGCAGCCTTACTATAGCGGGAGGGTACGAGCAGTACTTC
d_call: TRBD2
v_call: TRBV5-1
j_call: TRBJ2-7
clone_size: NA

cdr3_aa: CASSLLGLAENTDTQYF
cdr3_nt: TGTGCCAGCAGTTTATTGGGACTAGCGGAGAACACAGATACGCAGTATTTT
d_call: TRBD2
v_call: TRBV27
j_call: TRBJ2-3
clone_size: NA

cdr3_aa: CASSRVYEQYF
cdr3_nt: TGTGCCAGCAGTCGCGTTTACGAGCAGTACTTC
d_call: NA
v_call: TRBV28
j_call: TRBJ2-7
clone_size: NA

cdr3_aa: CASSRPTGMNTEAFF
cdr3_nt: TGTGCCAGCAGCCGACCGACAGGGATGAACACTGAAGCTTTCTTT
d_call: TRBD1
v_call: TRBV28
j_call: TRBJ1-1
clone_size: many

cdr3_aa: CASSETTRDGYEQYF
cdr3_nt: TGCGCCAGCAGTGAAACGACTAGAGATGGGTACGAGCAGTACTTC
d_call: NA
v_call: TRBV10-1
j_call: TRBJ2-7
clone_size: NA

cdr3_aa: CASSSSGRPSEEQYF
cdr3_nt: TGTGCCAGCAGCTCTAGCGGGAGGCCCTCAGAGGAGCAGTACTTC
d_call: TRBD2
v_call: TRBV9
j_call: TRBJ2-7
clone_size: few

cdr3_aa: CASSLDRGLTEAFF
cdr3_nt: TGTGCCAGCAGCCTAGACAGGGGACTGACTGAAGCTTTCTTT
d_call: TRBD1
v_call: TRBV7-8
j_call: TRBJ1-1
clone_size: once

cdr3_aa: CASSSGTPGRESEQFF
cdr3_nt: TGTGCCAGCAGCTCCGGGACACCCGGTCGTGAGAGTGAGCAGTTCTTC
d_call: NA
v_call: TRBV7-9
j_call: TRBJ2-1
clone_size: many

cdr3_aa: CASSQGLASSYEQYF
cdr3_nt: TGTGCCAGCAGCCAAGGACTAGCGAGCTCCTACGAGCAGTACTTC
d_call: TRBD2
v_call: TRBV7-2
j_call: TRBJ2-7
clone_size: NA

cdr3_aa: CASSQGGGAGPETQYF
cdr3_nt: TGTGCCAGCAGCCAAGGAGGCGGAGCTGGGCCAGAGACCCAGTACTTC
d_call: NA
v_call: TRBV4-2
j_call: TRBJ2-5
clone_size: many

cdr3_aa: CASSSDVRESRYNEQFF
cdr3_nt: TGTGCCAGCAGTTCAGATGTCCGGGAGTCCCGCTACAATGAGCAGTTCTTC
d_call: NA
v_call: TRBV25-1
j_call: TRBJ2-1
clone_size: NA

cdr3_aa: CASSFPTKPHGYTF
cdr3_nt: TGTGCCAGCAGCTTCCCGACTAAACCACATGGCTACACCTTC
d_call: NA
v_call: TRBV7-9
j_call: TRBJ1-2
clone_size: NA

cdr3_aa: CAISERGSRINEQYF
cdr3_nt: TGTGCCATCAGTGAGAGGGGTTCGCGGATAAACGAGCAGTACTTC
d_call: NA
v_call: TRBV10-3
j_call: TRBJ2-7
clone_size: NA

cdr3_aa: CASSFRAGKYEQYF
cdr3_nt: TGTGCCAGCAGTTTCCGGGCGGGTAAATACGAGCAGTACTTC
d_call: NA
v_call: TRBV28
j_call: TRBJ2-7
clone_size: NA

cdr3_aa: CASSLGTLLASYEQYF
cdr3_nt: TGTGCCAGCAGCTTGGGGACCTTACTTGCGTCCTACGAGCAGTACTTC
d_call: NA
v_call: TRBV11-2
j_call: TRBJ2-7
clone_size: NA

cdr3_aa: CASSHEGQGTAGYTF
cdr3_nt: TGTGCCAGCAGCCATGAGGGACAGGGGACGGCTGGCTACACCTTC
d_call: TRBD1
v_call: TRBV14
j_call: TRBJ1-2
clone_size: NA

cdr3_aa: CASSVRDRVLDTQYF
cdr3_nt: TGTGCCAGCAGTGTCCGGGACAGGGTTTTAGATACGCAGTATTTT
d_call: TRBD1
v_call: TRBV6-1
j_call: TRBJ2-3
clone_size: NA

cdr3_aa: CASSDMREAFF
cdr3_nt: TGTGCCAGCTCCGACATGAGGGAAGCTTTCTTT
d_call: NA
v_call: TRBV18
j_call: TRBJ1-1
clone_size: NA

cdr3_aa: CASSLNPVASTDTQYF
cdr3_nt: TGCGCCAGCAGCTTGAATCCAGTTGCTAGCACAGATACGCAGTATTTT
d_call: NA
v_call: TRBV5-1
j_call: TRBJ2-3
clone_size: once

cdr3_aa: CASSSRLVRGNEQFF
cdr3_nt: TGTGCCAGCAGCTCAAGACTAGTCCGAGGGAATGAGCAGTTCTTC
d_call: NA
v_call: TRBV11-1
j_call: TRBJ2-1
clone_size: NA

cdr3_aa: CASRPVARQPQHF
cdr3_nt: TGTGCCAGCAGACCCGTAGCGAGGCAGCCCCAGCATTTT
d_call: NA
v_call: TRBV6-6
j_call: TRBJ1-5
clone_size: few

cdr3_aa: CASSGARADYSNQPQHF
cdr3_nt: TGTGCCAGCAGTGGGGCCAGGGCGGACTATAGCAATCAGCCCCAGCATTTT
d_call: NA
v_call: TRBV6-1
j_call: TRBJ1-5
clone_size: many

cdr3_aa: CASSLPNGVVSQHF
cdr3_nt: TGTGCCAGCAGTTTACCCAACGGGGTGGTGTCCCAGCATTTT
d_call: NA
v_call: TRBV28
j_call: TRBJ1-5
clone_size: NA

cdr3_aa: CASSLLGANVLTF
cdr3_nt: TGTGCCAGCAGTTTATTAGGGGCCAACGTCCTGACTTTC
d_call: NA
v_call: TRBV27
j_call: TRBJ2-6
clone_size: NA